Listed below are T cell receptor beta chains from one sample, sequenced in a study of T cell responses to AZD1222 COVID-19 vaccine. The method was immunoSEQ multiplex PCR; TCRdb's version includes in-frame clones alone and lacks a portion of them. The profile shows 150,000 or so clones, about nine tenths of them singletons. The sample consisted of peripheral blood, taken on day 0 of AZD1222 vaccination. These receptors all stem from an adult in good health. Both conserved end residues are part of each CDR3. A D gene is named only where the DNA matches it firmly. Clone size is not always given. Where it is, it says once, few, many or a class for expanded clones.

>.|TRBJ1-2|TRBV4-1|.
CASSQVESVLANYGYTF
TGCGCCAGCAGCCAAGTAGAGTCGGTGCTAGCTAACTATGGCTACACCTTC
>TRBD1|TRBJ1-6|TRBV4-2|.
CASSPQTGGGYNSPLHF
TGTGCCAGCAGCCCGCAGACAGGGGGCGGATATAATTCACCCCTCCACTTT
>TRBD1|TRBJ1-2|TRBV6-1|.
CASSEGQGGYGYTF
TGTGCCAGCAGTGAAGGTCAGGGGGGCTATGGCTACACCTTC
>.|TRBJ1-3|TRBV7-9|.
CASSRQIHSGNTIYF
TGTGCCAGCAGCAGACAAATTCACTCTGGAAACACCATATATTTT
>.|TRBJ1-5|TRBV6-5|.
CASDSGGGFGQPQHF
TGTGCCAGCGATAGTGGAGGGGGATTCGGTCAGCCCCAGCATTTT
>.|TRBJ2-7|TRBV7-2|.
CASSFARGRLGYEQYF
TGTGCCAGCAGCTTTGCCAGGGGTAGACTTGGGTACGAGCAGTACTTC
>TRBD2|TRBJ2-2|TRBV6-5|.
CASTPGLAGTGELFF
TGTGCCAGCACACCGGGACTAGCGGGCACCGGGGAGCTGTTTTTT
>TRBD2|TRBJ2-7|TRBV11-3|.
CASSPTRLAGPYEQYF
TGTGCCAGCAGCCCCACAAGACTAGCGGGACCCTACGAGCAGTACTTC
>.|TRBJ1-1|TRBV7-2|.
CASSENLNTEAFF
TGTGCCAGCAGCGAAAACTTGAACACTGAAGCTTTCTTT
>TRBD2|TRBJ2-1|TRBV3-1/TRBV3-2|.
CASSQTPRGGNEQFF
TGTGCCAGCAGCCAGACCCCTCGGGGGGGAAATGAGCAGTTCTTC
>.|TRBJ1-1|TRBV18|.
CASSPAEGNTEAFF
TGTGCCAGCTCACCCGCCGAGGGGAACACTGAAGCTTTCTTT
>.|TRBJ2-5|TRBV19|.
CASSMARGAYEETQYF
TGTGCCAGTAGTATGGCCCGAGGGGCATATGAAGAGACCCAGTACTTC
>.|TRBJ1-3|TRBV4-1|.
CASSQEMVDSGNTIYF
TGCGCCAGCAGCCAAGAGATGGTCGACTCTGGAAACACCATATATTTT
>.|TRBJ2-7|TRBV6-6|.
CASSGLSYEQYF
TGTGCCAGTTCGGGACTCTCCTACGAGCAGTACTTC
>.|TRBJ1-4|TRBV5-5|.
CASSLGAGDEKLFF
TGTGCCAGCAGCTTGGGTGCGGGCGATGAAAAACTGTTTTTT
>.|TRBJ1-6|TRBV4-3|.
CASSQESGSWNSPLHF
TGCGCCAGCAGCCAAGAATCGGGGTCCTGGAATTCACCCCTCCACTTT
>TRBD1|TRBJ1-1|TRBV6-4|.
CASRGLDRGLNTEAFF
TGTGCCAGCAGGGGACTGGACAGGGGGCTGAACACTGAAGCTTTCTTT
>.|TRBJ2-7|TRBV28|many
CASSPTRGARGEQYF
TGTGCCAGCAGCCCTACGCGAGGGGCCCGGGGCGAGCAGTACTTC
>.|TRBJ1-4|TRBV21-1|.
CASSKARPHRAWGEKLFF
TGTGCCAGCAGCAAAGCTAGACCCCACAGGGCGTGGGGTGAAAAACTGTTTTTT
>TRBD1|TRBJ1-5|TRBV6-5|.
CASRQGEQPQHF
TGTGCCAGCAGACAGGGGGAACAGCCCCAGCATTTT
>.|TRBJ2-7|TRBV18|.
CASSPEGYGVRGTVYEQYF
TGTGCCAGCTCACCAGAGGGTTATGGGGTTCGTGGGACTGTCTACGAGCAGTACTTC
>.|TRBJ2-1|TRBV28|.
CASSLRHDNEQFF
TGTGCCAGCAGTTTAAGGCACGACAATGAGCAGTTCTTC
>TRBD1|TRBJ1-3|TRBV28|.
CASLDRPSGNTIYF
TGTGCCAGTTTGGACAGGCCCTCTGGAAACACCATATATTTT
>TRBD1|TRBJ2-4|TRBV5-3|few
CARRTAGTAKAKNIQYF
TGTGCCAGAAGAACCGCCGGGACAGCAAAAGCCAAAAACATTCAGTACTTC
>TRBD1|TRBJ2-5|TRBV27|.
CASSHWDRGEETQYF
TGTGCCAGCAGTCATTGGGACAGGGGGGAAGAGACCCAGTACTTC
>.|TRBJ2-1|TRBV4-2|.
CASSQDSVVGEQFF
TGTGCCAGCAGCCAAGATTCAGTAGTTGGTGAGCAGTTCTTC
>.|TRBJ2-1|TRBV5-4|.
CASRSYSGQSYNEQFF
TGTGCCAGCAGATCCTACTCCGGACAGAGCTACAATGAGCAGTTCTTC
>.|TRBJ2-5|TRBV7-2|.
CASSFGVTQYF
TGTGCCAGCAGCTTTGGCGTGACCCAGTACTTC
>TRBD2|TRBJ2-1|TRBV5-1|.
CASSSSSGVRREQFF
TGCGCCAGCAGCTCATCTAGCGGGGTTCGTCGTGAGCAGTTCTTC
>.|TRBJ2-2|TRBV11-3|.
CASSLDGGSTGELFF
TGTGCCAGCAGCTTAGATGGGGGTTCTACCGGGGAGCTGTTTTTT
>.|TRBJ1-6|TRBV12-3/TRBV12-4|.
CASSFTATGTLHF
TGTGCCAGCAGTTTCACAGCCACCGGGACCCTCCACTTT
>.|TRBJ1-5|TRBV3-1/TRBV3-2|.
CAAPRDESNQPQHF
TGTGCCGCCCCCAGGGATGAAAGCAATCAGCCCCAGCATTTT
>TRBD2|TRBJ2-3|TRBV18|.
CASSRTSGRADTQYF
TGTGCCAGCTCCCGGACTAGCGGGAGGGCAGATACGCAGTATTTT
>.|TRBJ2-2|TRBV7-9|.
CASSASGIGELFF
TGTGCCAGCAGCGCCAGTGGTATCGGGGAGCTGTTTTTT
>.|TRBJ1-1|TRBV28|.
CASSMGGENTEAFF
TGTGCCAGCAGTATGGGAGGGGAGAACACTGAAGCTTTCTTT
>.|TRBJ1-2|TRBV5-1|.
CASTLDVAYGYTF
TGCGCCAGCACCCTCGATGTCGCCTATGGCTACACCTTC
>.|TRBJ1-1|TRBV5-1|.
CASNLNQFLTEAFF
TGCGCCAGCAATCTTAATCAGTTCCTCACTGAAGCTTTCTTT
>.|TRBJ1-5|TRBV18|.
CASSPLANSNQPQHF
TGTGCCAGCTCACCGTTGGCAAATAGCAATCAGCCCCAGCATTTT
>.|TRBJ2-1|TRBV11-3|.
CASSVEGGLPNNEQFF
TGTGCCAGCAGCGTAGAGGGCGGACTCCCGAACAATGAGCAGTTCTTC
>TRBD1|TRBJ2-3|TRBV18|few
CASAHRGAVGTDTQYF
TGTGCCAGCGCCCACAGGGGGGCCGTGGGCACAGATACGCAGTATTTT
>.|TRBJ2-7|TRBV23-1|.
CASSQYEYRDIRSYEQYF
TGCGCCAGCAGTCAATACGAATACCGGGACATCCGCTCCTACGAGCAGTACTTC
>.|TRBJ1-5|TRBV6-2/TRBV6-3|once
CASSPTGISNQPQHF
TGTGCCAGCAGCCCCACAGGGATCAGCAATCAGCCCCAGCATTTT
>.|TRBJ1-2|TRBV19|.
CASMRPGDLNYGYTF
TGTGCCAGTATGAGGCCGGGAGACCTTAACTATGGCTACACCTTC
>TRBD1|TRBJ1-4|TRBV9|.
CASSVFRDSPEKLFF
TGTGCCAGCAGCGTATTTCGGGACAGCCCTGAAAAACTGTTTTTT
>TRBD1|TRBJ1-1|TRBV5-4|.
CASSLAGQGAWGAFF
TGTGCCAGCAGCTTGGCCGGACAGGGGGCTTGGGGGGCTTTCTTT
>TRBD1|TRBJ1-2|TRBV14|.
CASSPHWDRGNYGYTF
TGTGCCAGCAGCCCGCACTGGGACAGGGGGAACTATGGCTACACCTTC
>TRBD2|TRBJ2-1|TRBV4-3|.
CASSQALGAGGSEQFF
TGCGCCAGCAGCCAAGCCTTGGGAGCGGGAGGAAGTGAGCAGTTCTTC
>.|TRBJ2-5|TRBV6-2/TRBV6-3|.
CASSPAGTQYF
TGTGCCAGCAGCCCGGCGGGGACCCAGTACTTC
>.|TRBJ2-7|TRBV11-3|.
CASGKEGEQYF
TGTGCCAGCGGTAAGGAAGGCGAGCAGTACTTC
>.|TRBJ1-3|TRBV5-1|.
CASSLANGGGNTIYF
TGCGCCAGCAGCTTGGCCAACGGGGGCGGAAACACCATATATTTT
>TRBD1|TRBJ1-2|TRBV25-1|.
CASSEPGTGVNGYTF
TGTGCCAGCAGTGAACCCGGGACAGGGGTCAATGGCTACACCTTC
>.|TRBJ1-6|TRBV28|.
CASTIAGARRSPLHF
TGTGCCAGCACGATAGCAGGGGCTCGGCGTTCACCCCTCCACTTT
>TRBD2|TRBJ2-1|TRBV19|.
CASSMLAAYNEQFF
TGTGCCAGTAGTATGCTAGCGGCCTACAATGAGCAGTTCTTC
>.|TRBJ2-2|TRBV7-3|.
CASSFSGSGELFF
TGTGCCAGCAGCTTCTCAGGTTCCGGGGAGCTGTTTTTT
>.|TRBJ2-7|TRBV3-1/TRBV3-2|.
CASTNLDRALEQYF
TGTGCCAGCACCAACCTGGACAGAGCCCTGGAGCAGTACTTC